The sequence of this TCR beta chain was determined in a study of T cell responses to AZD1222 COVID-19 vaccine. Germline CDR1 is SQVTM and CDR2 is ANQGSEA. Trimming took 5 bases from V and 5 from J; bases not matched to a gene: 5. This CDR3 spans 14 amino acids. Clones were read by immunoSEQ multiplex PCR, and TCRdb kept only the in-frame ones, dropping some. The sample holds 130,000 to 150,000 clones, approximately 93% seen once. The rearrangement joins TRBV29-1 to TRBJ2-1; 11 bases are a match to TRBD1. This sequence originates from an adult who had recovered from COVID-19. The material sequenced was peripheral blood, taken after recovery from COVID-19. CDR3 protein: CSVRDRGWDNEQFF. The CDR3 bases are TGCAGCGTTCGGGACAGGGGGTGGGACAATGAGCAGTTCTTC.